This T cell receptor (beta chain) was identified during a study of T cell responses to AZD1222 COVID-19 vaccine. About the research overall: Second doses that came at about 4 or about 12 weeks were put together.

Assay used: immunoSEQ multiplex PCR; TCRdb lists only in-frame clones, some missing. The table shows roughly 180,000 clones, with almost 90% occurring only once. CDR3 length: 14 amino acids. The ends were cut back, 5 bases at V and 5 bases at J, with 14 bases in the middle. In germline, CDR1 is SGHTA, CDR2 FQGTGA. The chain links TRBV7-3 to TRBJ2-3, with D perhaps TRBD2 (6 bases). This sample comprised peripheral blood, obtained on day 0 of AZD1222 vaccination. This receptor was obtained from an adult in good health. CDR3 loop: CASSAGGIIDTQYF. The CDR3 DNA reads as TGTGCCAGCAGCGCTGGGGGGATTATAGATACGCAGTATTTT.